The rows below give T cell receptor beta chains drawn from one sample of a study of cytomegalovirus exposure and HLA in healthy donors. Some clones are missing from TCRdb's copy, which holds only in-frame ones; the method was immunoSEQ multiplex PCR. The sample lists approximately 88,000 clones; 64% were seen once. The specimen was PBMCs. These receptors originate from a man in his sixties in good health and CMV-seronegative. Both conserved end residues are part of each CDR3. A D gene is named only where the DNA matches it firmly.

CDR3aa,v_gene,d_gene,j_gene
CASNPGSAEAFF,TRBV6-5,.,TRBJ1-1
CASSVEEAPSVSYNEQFF,TRBV9,.,TRBJ2-1
CAWSVAGARGTDTQYF,TRBV30,TRBD2,TRBJ2-3
CASSVSGASQPQHF,TRBV6-5,.,TRBJ1-5
CASSSNSGRGYNEQFF,TRBV5-1,TRBD2,TRBJ2-1
CASSSSGGYSTDTQYF,TRBV11-2,TRBD2,TRBJ2-3
CSALPGQGNSGNTIYF,TRBV29-1,TRBD1,TRBJ1-3
CASSSPSHSRLAYEQYF,TRBV27,.,TRBJ2-7
CASSLLTTGELFF,TRBV5-5,.,TRBJ2-2
CASTRQGSYNSPLHF,TRBV18,.,TRBJ1-6
CASSPSNAGGQDTQYF,TRBV9,TRBD2,TRBJ2-3
CASSLEDRGPGELFF,TRBV7-6,TRBD1,TRBJ2-2
CASSRDRSSYEQYF,TRBV5-6,TRBD1,.
CASSLEVGLNYGYTF,TRBV11-3,.,TRBJ1-2
CASSVGDGSNQPQHF,TRBV9,.,TRBJ1-5
CASSFRTGNTDTQYF,TRBV6-5,TRBD1,TRBJ2-3
CASSESRQGLNTEAFF,TRBV6-1,TRBD1,TRBJ1-1
CASSLERPPHTEAFF,TRBV5-1,.,TRBJ1-1
CASSLGPGLAYNEQFF,TRBV7-3,TRBD2,TRBJ2-1
CASSADRVGEKLFF,TRBV2,TRBD1,TRBJ1-4
CASSLFADTRTGELFF,TRBV27,.,TRBJ2-2
CASSADLAEALRWDEQYF,TRBV7-9,TRBD2,TRBJ2-7
CASSPGLAGGTQYF,TRBV9,TRBD2,TRBJ2-5
CASSDRVWRGSGNTIYF,TRBV5-6,TRBD1,TRBJ1-3
CASRPPGQRNQETQYF,TRBV5-4,.,TRBJ2-5
CASSLGGGLYSGYTF,TRBV5-1,.,TRBJ1-2
CASTDRVGTSPLHF,TRBV5-1,TRBD1,TRBJ1-6
CASSSGQPYEQYF,TRBV5-1,.,TRBJ2-7
CASSSLQGYGYTF,TRBV6-6,TRBD1,TRBJ1-2
CATLTVGGNTGELFF,TRBV6-1,.,TRBJ2-2
CASSDGGNTGELFF,TRBV10-1,.,TRBJ2-2
CASSEDFGGLNTEAFF,TRBV6-1,.,TRBJ1-1
CASSFNGVGNTEAFF,TRBV11-2,.,TRBJ1-1
CASSRYIYEQYF,TRBV28,.,TRBJ2-7
CSASIYGYTF,TRBV20-1,.,TRBJ1-2
CSVGEGSGSTQYF,TRBV29-1,.,TRBJ2-3
CASSAQGADYGYTF,TRBV5-1,TRBD1,TRBJ1-2
CASSNSGGAYEQYF,TRBV5-1,TRBD1,TRBJ2-7
CASSVASGAEIQYF,TRBV9,.,TRBJ2-5
CAISESGDEQFF,TRBV10-3,.,TRBJ2-1
CASSYWQDNTGELFF,TRBV6-5,.,TRBJ2-2
CASSLPDRGLDEQYF,TRBV28,TRBD1,TRBJ2-7
CASSLSRTGPINMNTEAFF,TRBV28,TRBD1,TRBJ1-1
CASSQGRWGARTRDRENEQFF,TRBV14,TRBD1,TRBJ2-1
CASSQHRGVSYEQYF,TRBV14,TRBD1,TRBJ2-7
CASSNSGTGEAFF,TRBV19,TRBD1,TRBJ1-1
CASSPIGGTYGYTF,TRBV5-8,.,TRBJ1-2
CASSRGMTGAAKNIQYF,TRBV11-2,TRBD1,TRBJ2-4
CASRAPGGQGTEAFF,TRBV6-5,TRBD1,TRBJ1-1
CASSVRQGAHEQYF,TRBV27,TRBD1,TRBJ2-7
CASSLDNRLNTEAFF,TRBV28,.,TRBJ1-1
CATRVTGGSGTEAFF,TRBV15,TRBD1,TRBJ1-1